These 15 T cell receptor beta chains share one sample of origin, sequenced in a study of blood T cell repertoires in COVID-19. Assay: immunoSEQ multiplex PCR; the TCRdb copy retains only in-frame clones and omits some. Of 150,000 to 200,000 clones listed, about 82% are singletons. Sequences were obtained from peripheral blood. Receptors originate from a woman in her twenties or thirties with acute or convalescent COVID-19.

The chain couples TRBV28 to TRBJ2-7, with D tentatively TRBD1 (5 bases). From germline, CDR1 is MDHEN and CDR2 SYDVKM. V lost 2 bases to trimming and J lost 4 bases, with 21 bases between them. The CDR3 extends over 17 amino acids. The chain's CDR3 is CASSLGHRVTFGYEQYF. The CDR3 DNA follows: TGTGCCAGCAGTTTAGGACATCGGGTCACCTTTGGATACGAGCAGTACTTC.

The genes are TRBV7-2 and TRBJ1-1, with 8 positions matching TRBD1. CDR1 is SGHTA, CDR2 FQGNSA, per germline. Losses at the gene ends were 2 bases for V and 5 bases for J; bases not matched to a gene: 7. The CDR3 runs 15 residues. The CDR3 sequence is CASSLIQGARTEAFF. The DNA of the CDR3 is TGTGCCAGCAGCTTAATCCAGGGGGCGCGGACTGAAGCTTTCTTT.

The chain employs TRBV5-1 and TRBJ2-5, with 7 bases aligning to TRBD1. In germline, CDR1 is SGHRS, CDR2 YFSETQ. This CDR3 region has 14 residues. V lost 4 bases to trimming and J lost 1 base; unmatched junction nucleotides: 4. This CDR3 is CASSTGQVQETQYF. The CDR3 coding sequence is TGCGCCAGCAGCACAGGACAGGTCCAAGAGACCCAGTACTTC.

The chain combines TRBV9 with TRBJ1-6; 11 bases line up with TRBD1. The V and J ends lost 6 bases and 9 bases, in that order; junction bases with no gene match: 8. Germline V CDR1 and CDR2: SGDLS, YYNGEE. This CDR3 has 15 residues. The CDR3 protein is CASTPDRGLGSPLHF. For the CDR3, the DNA is TGTGCCAGCACCCCGGACAGGGGGCTCGGTTCACCCCTCCACTTT.

V is TRBV5-1 and J is TRBJ2-2, with TRBD1 matching 9 bases. Germline V CDR1 and CDR2: SGHRS, YFSETQ. The CDR3 length is 18 residues. With 0 bases clipped from V and 4 bases from J, the junction kept 10 bases outside the gene matches. CDR3 region: CASSLEGLQGAATGELFF. For the CDR3, the DNA is TGCGCCAGCAGCTTGGAGGGTTTACAGGGGGCCGCCACCGGGGAGCTGTTTTTT.

This clone has a single count. The chain combines TRBV27 with TRBJ1-5; D might be TRBD1 (6 bases). This CDR3 comprises 17 residues. Trimming removed 5 bases at V and 8 bases at J, with 25 bases between. From germline, CDR1 is MNHEY and CDR2 SMNVEV (reference sequence). The CDR3 region has the DNA TGTGCCAGCAGTCTGGCTCGCCCAGGGAGGGGGGGGGAGCCCCAGCATTTT. Translation gives CASSLARPGRGGEPQHF.

The rearrangement links TRBV28 to TRBJ1-3; no definite D call. Trimming stripped 3 bases from V and 0 bases from J, with 9 bases between. The CDR3 has 15 residues. Germline loops: CDR1 MDHEN, CDR2 SYDVKM. The CDR3 DNA follows: TGTGCCAGCAGTTTTGGAGGGAGCTCTGGAAACACCATATATTTT. This sequence encodes CASSFGGSSGNTIYF.

This chain connects TRBV5-5 to TRBJ2-1; D unresolved. The germline V gene has CDR1 SGHKS and CDR2 YYEKEE (reference sequence). V was cut by 7 bases and J by 7 bases, with 9 bases left in between. The CDR3 runs 11 residues. The CDR3 nucleotides read TGTGCCAGCGGCTGGCGGAATGAGCAGTTCTTC. Translation gives CASGWRNEQFF. Complete variable domain (other parts from reference TRBV5-5 and TRBJ2-1): DAGVTQSPTHLIKTRGQQVTLRCSPISGHKSVSWYQQVLGQGPQFIFQYYEKEERGRGNFPDRFSARQFPNYSSELNVNALLLGDSALYLCASGWRNEQFFGPGTRLTVL.

The rearrangement links TRBV6-2 or TRBV6-3 to TRBJ1-1, with 7 positions matching TRBD1. Germline CDR1 is MNHEY and CDR2 is SVGEGT. Trimming at V came to 3 bases and at J to 1 base, leaving 5 bases not matched to a gene. CDR3 length: 15 amino acids. The CDR3 sequence is CASSYRRQGNTEAFF. In DNA, the CDR3 is TGTGCCAGCAGTTATCGACGACAGGGGAACACTGAAGCTTTCTTT.

The rearrangement uses TRBV30 and TRBJ1-6, with a weak D call TRBD1 (5 bases). The CDR3 is made up of 14 amino acids. Trimming cost V 1 base and J 5 bases, with 9 bases left between them. Germline V gene data show CDR1 as GTSNPN and CDR2 as SVGIG (reference sequence). The CDR3 region has the DNA TGTGCCTGGAGTGGGGTAGGGGATAATTCACCCCTCCACTTT. Its translation is CAWSGVGDNSPLHF.

The count of this clone is one. This chain connects TRBV30 to TRBJ1-2, with 8 bases aligning to TRBD1. The CDR3 consists of 14 residues. J gave up 6 bases and V 0 bases, and 6 bases lay outside the gene matches. The germline V gene has CDR1 GTSNPN and CDR2 SVGIG (reference sequence). The CDR3, as DNA: TGTGCCTGGAGTGTCGGTGACAGGGGTCATGGCTACACCTTC. Translating it yields CAWSVGDRGHGYTF.

A few counts support this clone. The rearrangement joins TRBV11-2 to TRBJ1-1; no clear D. CDR1 is SGHAT and CDR2 is FQNNGV in the germline V gene. V was shortened by 2 bases and J by 4 bases, with 5 bases between the two germline ends. The CDR3 is 12 amino acids. As DNA, the CDR3 is TGTGCCAGCAGCTTACAGGCCACTGAAGCTTTCTTT. Its translation is CASSLQATEAFF.

V and J are TRBV9 and TRBJ2-7; the D gene is possibly TRBD1 (6 bases). The CDR3 is 13 amino acids. Germline V gene data show CDR1 as SGDLS and CDR2 as YYNGEE. V was pared by 3 bases and J by 6 bases, with 13 bases between. CDR3 loop: CASSGHDRLEQYF. CDR3 nucleotides: TGTGCCAGCAGCGGACACGACAGGCTCGAGCAGTACTTC.

This clone has just one count. The chain carries TRBV9 and TRBJ1-1; 7 bases align to TRBD1. V lost 4 bases to trimming and J lost 8 bases; unmatched junction nucleotides: 5. The CDR3 length is 12 residues. The germline V gene has CDR1 SGDLS and CDR2 YYNGEE. The CDR3 is CASSSRQGEAFF. The DNA for the CDR3 is TGTGCCAGCAGCTCCCGACAGGGAGAAGCTTTCTTT.

This clone was detected only a few times. The genes are TRBV11-2 and TRBJ2-7; D possibly corresponds to TRBD1 (5 bases). Looked up from germline, CDR1 is SGHAT and CDR2 is FQNNGV. The V gene lost 1 base and the J gene lost 6 bases, with 10 bases spanning the gap. The CDR3 has 13 residues. The CDR3 sequence: CASSLGQGGEQYF. The CDR3 nucleotides are TGTGCCAGCAGCTTAGGGCAGGGTGGCGAGCAGTACTTC.